This T cell receptor (beta chain) appears in the sequencing data of a study of beta chain features in type 1 diabetes. The investigators reverse transcribed all of the isolated RNA, so they sequenced expressed TCRB transcripts. There were around 3.5 million reads on average in the naive, central memory and regulatory T cell samples. The protocol was immunoSEQ multiplex PCR, while the TCRdb copy is restricted to in-frame clones and leaves out a portion. Altogether a few hundred thousand clones are present, over 9.5% being singletons, with the ten largest covering approximately 0.011%. General study points: A potential PCR bias toward shorter templates would be equal in patient and control samples. Among patients, naive, central memory and Treg TCRB repertoires appeared more similar than among healthy donors. TCRB CDR3s were moderately but significantly shorter in Type 1 diabetes patients in all four CD4+ subsets. No resolution was reached here on whether HLA type influences TCRB rearrangement.

Germline V gene sequence: CDR1 SGDLS, CDR2 YYNGEE. The junction had 6 bases not matched to a gene; V was cut back by 4 bases and J by 1 base. This CDR3 has 15 amino acids. This clone was seen only a few times. Its antigen remains unidentified. V gene TRBV9 combines with J gene TRBJ2-5; 8 bases align to TRBD2. This clonotype originated in a woman between 18 and 29 years old with type 1 diabetes. The material sequenced was naive CD4+ T cells from blood. The CDR3 DNA reads TGTGCCAGCAGCCCACCTCGGGGGGGCCAAGAGACCCAGTACTTC. Its protein product is CASSPPRGGQETQYF.